These 26 T cell receptor beta chains were sequenced from one sample in a study of T cells in Graves' hyperthyroidism and ophthalmopathy. Regions amplified from RNA transcripts were the TCR beta CDR3 regions. Initially, a first-round RT-PCR of the TCR CDR3 employed the HTBI primer set. TCRdb reprocessed the multiplex PCR reads via MiXCR and lists one record per CDR3 protein. Among 500,000 to 550,000 distinct CDR3 sequences listed, 15% to 20% were seen once. Sequenced: blood. The receptor source for this set is a man aged 35 to 55 with Graves' ophthalmopathy.

In this sample, this clonotype turned up a few times. This chain joins TRBV5-1 and TRBJ1-1; TRBD1 matches at 8 bases. Germline V lookup: CDR1 SGHRS, CDR2 YFSETQ. J was trimmed by 7 bases and V by 2 bases; bases with no gene match: 7. This CDR3 contains 14 residues. The DNA of the CDR3 is TGCGCCAGCAGCTTAACAGGGGGTGGTGGTGAAGCTTTCTTT. It yields the protein CASSLTGGGGEAFF.

This clonotype was counted a few times. The V gene is TRBV28, the J gene TRBJ1-5; tentative D call: TRBD1 (5 bases). V shed 5 bases and J shed 4 bases, with 21 bases lying between them. The CDR3 sequence is 17 residues long. Germline CDR1 and CDR2: MDHEN and SYDVKM. CDR3 protein: CASSLSSTGGFNQPQHF. The CDR3 DNA follows: TGTGCCAGCAGTCTCTCCTCTACGGGGGGGTTTAATCAGCCCCAGCATTTT.

The chain uses TRBV19 and TRBJ1-5, with 8 nucleotides matching TRBD1. CDR1 is LNHDA, CDR2 SQIVND, per germline (reference sequence). This CDR3 region has 15 residues. V was pared by 4 bases and J by 2 bases, with 4 bases of the junction left unmatched. CDR3 bases: TGTGCCAGTAGTACGACAGGGGAACGCAATCAGCCCCAGCATTTT. Translated, it gives CASSTTGERNQPQHF.

Comments on this clonotype: A much more abundant neighbour one base away suggests this may be a read error. The chain employs TRBV5-6 and TRBJ2-3; D gene ambiguous. The CDR3 sequence is 16 residues long. V was trimmed by 1 base and J by 1 base, leaving 13 bases between them. The germline V gene has CDR1 SGHDT and CDR2 YYEEEE. CDR3 sequence (DNA): TGTGCCAGCAGCTTGCTCAAGATAGACCGCACAGATACGCAGTATTTT. Protein: CASSLLKIDRTDTQYF.

To note about this clonotype: Here the CDR3 omits its conserved ending phenylalanine or tryptophan, so a read error is the likely source. The genes are TRBV25-1 and TRBJ2-7; 7 bases fit TRBD2. This CDR3 has 14 residues. Germline CDR1 is MGHDK and CDR2 is SYGVNS. J was trimmed by 0 bases and V by 4 bases; bases with no gene match: 3. CDR3 loop: CASSGGSSSYEQYS. The CDR3 coding sequence is TGTGCCAGCAGTGGCGGGAGCAGCTCCTACGAGCAGTACTCC.

The chain is built from TRBV5-1 and TRBJ1-6; tentatively, D is TRBD1 (5 bases). The CDR3 consists of 18 residues. V lost 0 bases, J lost 7 bases, and 20 bases lay in between. In germline, CDR1 is SGHRS, CDR2 YFSETQ. The CDR3 DNA is TGCGCCAGCAGCTTGGGTTTAGTTAGGGGATCGAGAAATTCACCCCTCCACTTT. It is translated as CASSLGLVRGSRNSPLHF.

This clonotype has just a few counts. The rearrangement uses TRBV3-1 and TRBJ1-3, with D perhaps TRBD1 (6 bases). CDR1 and CDR2 (germline): LGHDT, YNNKEL (reference sequence). With 0 bases removed from V and 7 bases from J, the gap between germline ends came to 19 bases. This CDR3 has 17 residues. The CDR3 DNA is TGTGCCAGCAGCCAAGATCGTGGGACATCAGGCGCTAACACCATATATTTT. Its protein is CASSQDRGTSGANTIYF.

The rearrangement joins TRBV12-3 or TRBV12-4 to TRBJ1-2, with unresolved D. V was trimmed by 3 bases and J by 5 bases, leaving 13 bases between them. The CDR3 loop spans 14 amino acids. This CDR3 reads CASSFRTDSYGYTF. The CDR3 nucleotides read TGTGCCAGCAGTTTTAGGACGGACTCATATGGCTACACCTTC.

The chain combines TRBV11-3 with TRBJ2-3; 8 positions match TRBD2. V lost 5 bases, J lost 2 bases, and 6 bases stayed unmatched. The CDR3 is 15 amino acids. CDR1 and CDR2 from the germline V gene are SGHNT and YENEEA. The CDR3 sequence is CASSQAGANTDTQYF. The CDR3 coding sequence is TGTGCCAGCAGCCAAGCGGGGGCTAACACAGATACGCAGTATTTT.

This clonotype was found many times. The J gene is TRBJ1-2, the V gene TRBV28; D uncertain. Per germline, CDR1 MDHEN and CDR2 SYDVKM. This CDR3 comprises 14 residues. Trimming pared 7 bases from V and 3 bases from J, leaving 15 bases between. The CDR3 DNA is TGTGCCAGCACCCTGGGCCTTCGGGACTATGGCTACACCTTC. It is translated as CASTLGLRDYGYTF.

This clonotype occurred a few times. This sequence joins TRBV30 and TRBJ1-4, with D unclear. The ends were cut back, 2 bases at V and 5 bases at J, with 3 bases in the middle. Looked up from germline, CDR1 is GTSNPN and CDR2 is SVGIG (reference sequence). This CDR3 has 11 amino acids. This CDR3 is CAWSNNEKLFF. The DNA of the CDR3 is TGTGCCTGGAGTAACAATGAAAAACTGTTTTTT.

The chain has TRBV28 and TRBJ1-2; possibly TRBD1 for D (6 bases). Trimming stripped 3 bases from V and 1 base from J, with 12 bases between. This CDR3 has 15 amino acids. Germline V gene data show CDR1 as MDHEN and CDR2 as SYDVKM. The CDR3 sequence: CASSFYLQGNYGYTF. CDR3 nucleotide sequence: TGTGCCAGCAGTTTCTACTTACAGGGTAACTATGGCTACACCTTC.

This clonotype was seen a handful of times. The rearrangement uses TRBV29-1 and TRBJ1-3; no firm D call. Germline CDR1 and CDR2: SQVTM and ANQGSEA. The CDR3 contains 16 residues. V was shortened by 8 bases and J by 7 bases, with 27 bases between the two germline ends. CDR3 loop: CSPRDQPNIIRNTIYF. The CDR3 DNA reads TGCAGCCCTCGAGATCAACCCAATATAATTCGCAACACCATATATTTT.

This clonotype was recorded many times. The chain recombines TRBV13 with TRBJ1-1; the D gene is possibly TRBD1 (6 bases). The length of the CDR3 is 14 residues. V lost 5 bases, J lost 3 bases, and 13 bases lay in between. Germline CDR1 and CDR2: PRHDT and FYEKMQ (reference sequence). CDR3 region: CASSEGGWDTEAFF. The CDR3 DNA follows: TGTGCCAGCAGCGAGGGGGGGTGGGACACTGAAGCTTTCTTT.

This sequence joins TRBV6-2 or TRBV6-3 and TRBJ1-6, with D maybe TRBD1 (5 bases). The germline V gene encodes CDR1 MNHEY and CDR2 SVGEGT. This CDR3 contains 14 residues. Trimming shortened V by 9 bases and J by 6 bases, and 15 bases separated the two germline ends. The CDR3 here is CASRRGSTNSPLHF. In DNA, the CDR3 is TGTGCCAGTCGCCGGGGCTCGACTAATTCACCCCTCCACTTT.

The chain carries TRBV5-4 and TRBJ2-7; tentatively, D is TRBD1 (6 bases). The CDR3 consists of 14 residues. V was clipped by 3 bases and J by 3 bases, with 13 bases between them. The germline CDR1 and CDR2 sequences are SGHNT and YYREEE (reference sequence). Written as DNA, the CDR3 is TGTGCCAGCAGCTCTTCTTTGGACAGCTACGAGCAGTACTTC. As protein: CASSSSLDSYEQYF. The full variable domain, completed using reference TRBV5-4 and TRBJ2-7, is ETGVTQSPTHLIKTRGQQVTLRCSSQSGHNTVSWYQQALGQGPQFIFQYYREEENGRGNFPPRFSGLQFPNYSSELNVNALELDDSALYLCASSSSLDSYEQYFGPGTRLTVT.

Only a few counts were recorded for this clonotype. The chain has TRBV7-6 and TRBJ2-3; possibly TRBD2 for D (6 bases). Germline CDR1 reads SGHVS; CDR2 reads FNYEAQ. Trimming removed 3 bases at V and 5 bases at J, with 12 bases between. This CDR3 contains 14 residues. The CDR3 DNA follows: TGTGCCAGCAGCTTTAGTCCGGGGGAAGATACGCAGTATTTT. Its translation: CASSFSPGEDTQYF.

This clonotype was counted many times. This rearrangement joins TRBV3-1 to TRBJ2-1; D remains unclear. The germline CDR1 and CDR2 sequences are LGHDT and YNNKEL (reference sequence). Trimming cost V 8 bases and J 2 bases, with 13 bases left between them. The CDR3 loop spans 14 amino acids. CDR3 DNA: TGTGCCAGCCGTCCCTCAGCTACCTACAATGAGCAGTTCTTC. It is translated as CASRPSATYNEQFF.

The chain recombines TRBV11-2 with TRBJ2-3; 7 positions agree with TRBD1. The CDR3 sequence is 16 residues long. Germline assignment: CDR1 SGHAT and CDR2 FQNNGV. Unmatched junction bases numbered 6, after V lost 1 base and J lost 2 bases. The CDR3 sequence: CASSLGTGQPTDTQYF. CDR3 bases: TGTGCCAGCAGCTTAGGAACGGGACAGCCCACAGATACGCAGTATTTT.

This clonotype has just a few counts. The chain uses TRBV9 and TRBJ2-6; 12 nucleotides align to TRBD1. With V trimmed by 4 bases and J by 5 bases, 16 bases remained unmatched. Germline V lookup: CDR1 SGDLS, CDR2 YYNGEE. This CDR3 has 20 residues. This CDR3 reads CASSTTQRGQGAKWANVLTF. The DNA of the CDR3 is TGTGCCAGCAGCACCACCCAGAGGGGACAGGGGGCGAAGTGGGCCAACGTCCTGACTTTC.

This clonotype was seen a few times. V is TRBV4-1 and J is TRBJ1-2, with D tentatively TRBD1 (5 bases). Germline CDR1 is MGHRA and CDR2 is YSYEKL. Trimming cost V 0 bases and J 8 bases, with 13 bases left between them. The CDR3 has 14 residues. The CDR3 coding sequence is TGCGCCAGCAGCCAAGATCAGAGGGGATGGGGCTACACCTTC. Amino acid sequence: CASSQDQRGWGYTF.

In this sample, this clonotype turned up a few times. The chain employs TRBV9 and TRBJ2-5; unclear D gene. The length of the CDR3 is 15 residues. V dropped 2 bases and J dropped 0 bases, with 11 bases sitting between them. CDR1 is SGDLS, CDR2 YYNGEE, per germline. CDR3 protein: CASSVGSAYQETQYF. DNA for the CDR3: TGTGCCAGCAGCGTCGGCTCGGCGTACCAAGAGACCCAGTACTTC.

This clonotype was counted a few times. The chain couples TRBV27 to TRBJ1-2, with D hard to call. The V end was cut by 5 bases, the J end by 4 bases, with 14 bases between. This CDR3 region has 14 residues. The germline gives CDR1 MNHEY, CDR2 SMNVEV (reference sequence). CDR3 amino acids: CASSPGTEGYGYTF. The CDR3, as DNA: TGTGCCAGCAGTCCCGGTACGGAGGGCTATGGCTACACCTTC.

This clonotype was detected many times. J is TRBJ2-3 and V is TRBV2; unclear D gene. Deletions cut 8 bases from V and 8 bases from J, with 23 bases between. The germline V gene encodes CDR1 SNHLY and CDR2 FYNNEI. This CDR3 is 15 amino acids long. The CDR3 loop is CASAEDRWSARTQYF. In nucleotides, the CDR3 is TGTGCCAGCGCCGAGGATCGGTGGTCTGCTCGTACGCAGTATTTT. Full variable domain (outside the CDR3, taken from reference TRBV2 and TRBJ2-3): EPEVTQTPSHQVTQMGQEVILRCVPISNHLYFYWYRQILGQKVEFLVSFYNNEISEKSEIFDDQFSVERPDGSNFTLKIRSTKLEDSAMYFCASAEDRWSARTQYFGPGTRLTVL.

This chain links TRBV3-1 with TRBJ2-6, with no clear D. Trimming left V 0 bases short and J 2 bases short, with 2 bases between. The CDR3 totals 14 residues. The germline V gene encodes CDR1 LGHDT and CDR2 YNNKEL (reference sequence). This chain's CDR3 is CASSQDTGANVLTF. The CDR3 nucleotides are TGTGCCAGCAGCCAAGATACTGGGGCCAACGTCCTGACTTTC.

This clonotype occurred a few times. CDR3 nucleotide sequence: TGCAGTGCTAGAGCACCTCTATATATACTAGCGGGAGAGAACCCGGACGACACAGATACGCAGTATTTT. This gives the protein CSARAPLYILAGENPDDTDTQYF. The rearrangement uses TRBV20-1 and TRBJ2-3, with 11 bases lining up with TRBD2. The length of the CDR3 is 23 residues. The germline gives CDR1 DFQATT, CDR2 SNEGSKA (reference sequence). The V segment lost 1 base and the J segment 2 bases; nucleotides outside the gene matches: 26.